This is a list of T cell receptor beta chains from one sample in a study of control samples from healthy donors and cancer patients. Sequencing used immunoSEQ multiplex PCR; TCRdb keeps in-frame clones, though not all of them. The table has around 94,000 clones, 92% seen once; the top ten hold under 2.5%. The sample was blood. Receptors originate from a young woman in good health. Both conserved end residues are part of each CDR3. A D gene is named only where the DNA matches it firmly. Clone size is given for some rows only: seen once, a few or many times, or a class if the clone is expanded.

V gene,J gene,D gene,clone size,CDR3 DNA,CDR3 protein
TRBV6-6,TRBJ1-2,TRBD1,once,TGTGCCAGCAGGATCGGGACAGGGGATGGCTACACCTTC,CASRIGTGDGYTF
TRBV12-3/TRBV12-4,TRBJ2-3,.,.,TGTGCCAGCAGAATAGACACAGATACGCAGTATTTT,CASRIDTDTQYF
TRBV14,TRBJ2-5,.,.,TGTGCCAGCAGCCAGGCACCAGAGACCCAGTACTTC,CASSQAPETQYF
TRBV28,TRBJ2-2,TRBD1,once,TGTGCCAGCGGCAAGACAGGGTCCCATAAGCGAACCGGGGAGCTGTTTTTT,CASGKTGSHKRTGELFF
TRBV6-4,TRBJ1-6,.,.,TGTGCCAGCAGTGACCTGGAGGGCTCTCGTTCACCCCTCCACTTT,CASSDLEGSRSPLHF
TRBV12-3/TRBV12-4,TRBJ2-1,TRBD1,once,TGTGCCAGCAGTTTAACAGGGGCGGGTGAGCAGTTCTTC,CASSLTGAGEQFF
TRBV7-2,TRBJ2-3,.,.,TGTGCCAGCAGCTTAGACTGGCTCAGCACAGATACGCAGTATTTT,CASSLDWLSTDTQYF
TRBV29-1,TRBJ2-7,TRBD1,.,TGCAGCGTTGGACAGGGGAGCTCCTACGAGCAGTACTTC,CSVGQGSSYEQYF
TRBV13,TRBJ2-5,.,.,TGTGCCAGCAGCTTCGGCAGATCGGGCTTTCAAGAGACCCAGTACTTC,CASSFGRSGFQETQYF
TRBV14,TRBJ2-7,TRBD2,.,TGTGCCAGCAGCCAAGGCCCGCTAGCGGCTTACGAGCAGTACTTC,CASSQGPLAAYEQYF
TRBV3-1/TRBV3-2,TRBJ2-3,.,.,TGTGCCAGCAGCACGCATGCGCCCACAGATACGCAGTATTTT,CASSTHAPTDTQYF
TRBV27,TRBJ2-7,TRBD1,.,TGTGCCAGCAGTGGACAGGGCGATTACGAGCAGTACTTC,CASSGQGDYEQYF
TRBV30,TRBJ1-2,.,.,TGTGCCTGGAGTCCCGGCCCAGCTAACTATGGCTACACCTTC,CAWSPGPANYGYTF
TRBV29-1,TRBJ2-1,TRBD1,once,TGCAGCGTTGAAGATCAAGTCGGGACAGGGGGCTACAATGAGCAGTTCTTC,CSVEDQVGTGGYNEQFF
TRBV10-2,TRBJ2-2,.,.,TGCGCCAGCAGCGCGACAGTCATGAACACCGGGGAGCTGTTTTTT,CASSATVMNTGELFF
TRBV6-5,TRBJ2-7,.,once,TGTGCCAGCACCCTAGATCTTGGGACTTCCTACGAGCAGTACTTC,CASTLDLGTSYEQYF
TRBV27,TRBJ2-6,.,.,TGTGCCAGCAGTTGGGGCTCCGGGCCTGGGGCCAACGTCCTGACTTTC,CASSWGSGPGANVLTF
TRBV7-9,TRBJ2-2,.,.,TGTGCCAGCAGCCGGAAGGACGGGGAGCTGTTTTTT,CASSRKDGELFF
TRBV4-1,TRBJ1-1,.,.,TGCGCCAGCAGCCAAGCCGGGTCAGCCTTTAGTTTCTTT,CASSQAGSAFSFF
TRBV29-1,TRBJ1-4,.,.,TGCAGCGGTATAGCGGACGGGAATGAAAAACTGTTTTTT,CSGIADGNEKLFF